These 3 T cell receptor beta chains originate from one sample sequenced in a study of T cell responses to AZD1222 COVID-19 vaccine. The table came from immunoSEQ multiplex PCR; TCRdb's copy has only in-frame clones and leaves some out. This sample has more than 90,000 clones, with 90% found just once. This material consisted of peripheral blood, taken on day 0 of AZD1222 vaccination. Receptor source: an adult in good health.

This sequence joins TRBV24-1 and TRBJ2-3; D not resolved. The CDR3 is 14 amino acids. CDR1 is KGHDR, CDR2 SFDVKD, per germline. V lost 7 bases and J 3 bases, leaving 13 bases between the germline ends. The DNA for the CDR3 is TGTGCCACCAGCGATCCCTGGGGAACAGATACGCAGTATTTT. This encodes CATSDPWGTDTQYF.

This rearrangement joins TRBV4-1 to TRBJ2-3; 7 bases agree with TRBD2. CDR3 length equals 18 residues. From germline, CDR1 is MGHRA and CDR2 YSYEKL. V was clipped by 1 base and J by 4 bases; unmatched bases: 14. This CDR3 is CASSQAASSGVRPDTQYF. Here the CDR3 DNA reads TGCGCCAGCAGCCAAGCGGCTTCGAGCGGGGTCCGACCAGATACGCAGTATTTT.

This rearrangement joins TRBV14 to TRBJ1-6; the D is unclear. Germline loops: CDR1 SGHDN, CDR2 FVKESK. The V end was cut by 6 bases, the J end by 9 bases, with 9 bases between. The CDR3 is 12 residues long. CDR3 residues: CASSSLFSPLHF. CDR3 nucleotides: TGTGCCAGCAGTTCATTGTTTTCACCCCTCCACTTT.